These 12 T cell receptor beta chains were all obtained from the same sample, sequenced in a study of blood T cell repertoires in COVID-19. This table comes from immunoSEQ multiplex PCR, and its TCRdb copy is limited to in-frame clones, with some not included. The sample contains under 300,000 clones, 65% to 80% of which appear only once. Sample: peripheral blood. The source of these receptors is a woman aged 40-49 years with active or convalescent COVID-19.

V and J are TRBV30 and TRBJ1-2; 10 bases are a match to TRBD1. CDR1 and CDR2 from the germline V gene are GTSNPN and SVGIG (reference sequence). J lost 3 bases, V lost 8 bases, and 3 bases had no gene match. This CDR3 contains 12 residues. The CDR3 DNA sequence: TGTGCCGGGGGACAGGGGCACTATGGCTACACCTTC. This sequence encodes CAGGQGHYGYTF.

The chain links TRBV9 to TRBJ2-5; 7 bases match TRBD1. The ends lost 4 bases at V and 5 bases at J; junction bases unmatched: 17. Germline CDR1 is SGDLS and CDR2 is YYNGEE. The CDR3 consists of 17 residues. The CDR3 reads CASSTPRQGVLEETQYF. The CDR3 DNA follows: TGTGCCAGCAGCACCCCTAGACAGGGAGTATTGGAGGAGACCCAGTACTTC.

This clone was counted between two and nine times. The chain has TRBV27 and TRBJ2-5, with D maybe TRBD2 (5 bases). The V gene's germline CDR1 is MNHEY and CDR2 SMNVEV (reference sequence). This CDR3 contains 16 residues. V lost 6 bases and J lost 4, with 21 bases in between. The CDR3 DNA is TGTGCCAGCAGCTCACCTTTTCGGGGTTCGGTAGAGACCCAGTACTTC. It codes for CASSSPFRGSVETQYF.

This chain joins TRBV19 and TRBJ1-1; 9 bases agree with TRBD1. Germline V lookup: CDR1 LNHDA, CDR2 SQIVND (reference sequence). The CDR3 runs 19 residues. J gave up 1 base and V 0 bases, and 12 bases lay outside the gene matches. CDR3 sequence reads: CASSIDPVDRGAGNTEAFF. CDR3 nucleotides: TGTGCCAGTAGTATAGACCCCGTTGACAGGGGGGCCGGGAACACTGAAGCTTTCTTT.

V gene TRBV6-1 combines with J gene TRBJ1-2; 8 bases fit TRBD1. CDR1 is MNHNS, CDR2 SASEGT, per germline. The ends lost 0 bases at V and 8 bases at J; junction bases unmatched: 8. The CDR3 has 15 amino acids. The CDR3 nucleotides are TGTGCCAGCAGTGAAGCGTCGGACAGGGTTGGAGGCTACACCTTC. The encoded protein is CASSEASDRVGGYTF.

There are a few counts of this clone. The sample has other DNA sequences that encode this CDR3 too. This chain joins TRBV10-1 and TRBJ2-2; D gene uncertain. V lost 4 bases and J 3 bases, leaving 3 bases between the germline ends. The CDR3 contains 12 residues. Germline V gene data show CDR1 as WNHNN and CDR2 as SYGVQD (reference sequence). For the CDR3, the DNA is TGCGCCAGCAGTGGCGACACCGGGGAGCTGTTTTTT. Protein sequence: CASSGDTGELFF.

The rearrangement joins TRBV6-2 or TRBV6-3 to TRBJ2-3; 7 positions match TRBD2. Trimming took 0 bases from V and 5 from J; bases not matched to a gene: 2. This CDR3 is 14 amino acids long. Germline CDR1 reads MNHEY; CDR2 reads SVGEGT. CDR3 region: CASSYSAGVDTQYF. Here the CDR3 DNA reads TGTGCCAGCAGTTACTCGGCGGGGGTAGATACGCAGTATTTT.

J is TRBJ2-1 and V is TRBV9, with 12 bases aligning to TRBD1. This CDR3 comprises 15 residues. Germline loops: CDR1 SGDLS, CDR2 YYNGEE. Trimming took 5 bases from V and 8 from J; bases not matched to a gene: 8. DNA of the CDR3: TGTGCCAGCAGTCTTAGGGACAGGGGGCAAGATGAGCAGTTCTTC. It translates to CASSLRDRGQDEQFF.

This clone was seen at least ten times. The V gene is TRBV28, the J gene TRBJ1-2; D perhaps matches TRBD1 (5 bases). The CDR3 totals 14 residues. Germline values: CDR1 MDHEN, CDR2 SYDVKM. Trimming removed 3 bases from V and 6 bases from J, with 14 bases in between. The CDR3 spells CASSLIQGRDGYTF. CDR3 nucleotide sequence: TGTGCCAGCAGTTTGATTCAGGGTAGGGATGGCTACACCTTC.

This chain connects TRBV27 to TRBJ1-5; 7 bases agree with TRBD1. Per germline, CDR1 MNHEY and CDR2 SMNVEV (reference sequence). V gave up 2 bases and J gave up 0 bases; unmatched junction bases: 4. This CDR3 has 16 residues. CDR3 protein: CASSLDRENSNQPQHF. Here the CDR3 DNA reads TGTGCCAGCAGTTTAGACAGGGAAAATAGCAATCAGCCCCAGCATTTT.

V gene TRBV2 combines with J gene TRBJ2-1; 13 bases map to TRBD2. The CDR3 runs to 15 residues. J lost 4 bases, V lost 6 bases, and 3 bases had no gene match. Germline V gives CDR1 SNHLY, CDR2 FYNNEI. The CDR3 nucleotides are TGTGCCAGCAGGGGACTAGCGGGGCGGTACAATGAGCAGTTCTTC. It codes for CASRGLAGRYNEQFF.

J is TRBJ1-1 and V is TRBV7-8; tentative D call: TRBD1 (6 bases). V was shortened by 1 base and J by 2 bases, with 8 bases between the two germline ends. The CDR3 length is 14 residues. The V gene's germline CDR1 is SGHVS and CDR2 FQNEAQ. The CDR3 sequence: CASSLVQGNTEAFF. CDR3 nucleotide sequence: TGTGCCAGCAGCTTAGTACAGGGAAACACTGAAGCTTTCTTT.